These 26 T cell receptor beta chains were all obtained from the same sample, sequenced in a study of Tregs in tolerant kidney transplant recipients. TCRdb's table, derived via immunoSEQ multiplex PCR, lists solely in-frame clones and lacks some. Of approximately 60,000 clones listed, over 70% are singletons. Sequencing was carried out using CD4+ T cells from blood. The receptors here all came from a human donor in good health.

The chain combines TRBV7-2 with TRBJ2-7, with D perhaps matching TRBD1 (5 bases). CDR1 and CDR2 from the germline V gene are SGHTA and FQGNSA. The CDR3 is 12 residues long. Between the trimmed V and J ends, which lost 4 bases and 6 bases, there was a span of 10 bases. In DNA, the CDR3 is TGTGCCAGCAGCTATGGACACACCGAGCAGTACTTC. Translated: CASSYGHTEQYF.

The chain couples TRBV29-1 to TRBJ1-2; 7 bases align to TRBD1. The CDR3 is 15 residues long. Germline CDR1 and CDR2: SQVTM and ANQGSEA. V dropped 6 bases and J dropped 5; count of bases not matched to a gene: 15. CDR3 protein: CSVGPAGGLMYGYTF. CDR3 coding DNA: TGCAGCGTGGGTCCCGCAGGGGGACTGATGTATGGCTACACCTTC.

V gene TRBV5-4 combines with J gene TRBJ1-5; D remains unclear. Germline loops: CDR1 SGHNT, CDR2 YYREEE (reference sequence). V dropped 0 bases and J dropped 7 bases, with 8 bases sitting between them. The CDR3 contains 13 residues. The CDR3 sequence is CASSLDTVQPQHF. The CDR3 DNA reads TGTGCCAGCAGCTTGGACACCGTCCAGCCCCAGCATTTT.

This clone was detected only once. The chain is built from TRBV19 and TRBJ1-1; the match to TRBD1 covers 9 bases. Trimming removed 6 bases from V and 2 bases from J; junction bases left unmatched: 10. This CDR3 has 16 amino acids. Germline V gene lookup returns CDR1 LNHDA and CDR2 SQIVND (reference sequence). CDR3 in DNA: TGTGCCAGTAGGGAACCGAGACAGGGGGGAAACACTGAAGCTTTCTTT. Protein product: CASREPRQGGNTEAFF.

The chain carries TRBV14 and TRBJ2-5; TRBD2 aligns across 9 bases. From germline, CDR1 is SGHDN and CDR2 FVKESK. J gave up 0 bases and V 1 base, and 6 bases lay outside the gene matches. This CDR3 region has 17 residues. The CDR3: CASSQVASGAYQETQYF. The DNA for the CDR3 is TGTGCCAGCAGCCAAGTAGCTAGCGGGGCGTACCAAGAGACCCAGTACTTC. Full variable domain (rest looked up from reference TRBV14 and TRBJ2-5): EAGVTQFPSHSVIEKGQTVTLRCDPISGHDNLYWYRRVMGKEIKFLLHFVKESKQDESGMPNNRFLAERTGGTYSTLKVQPAELEDSGVYFCASSQVASGAYQETQYFGPGTRLLVL.

This chain connects TRBV9 to TRBJ1-1, with TRBD1 as a possible D gene (6 bases). V was pared by 0 bases and J by 7 bases, with 10 bases between. This CDR3 is 13 amino acids long. Germline lookup yields CDR1 SGDLS and CDR2 YYNGEE. The DNA of the CDR3 is TGTGCCAGCAGCGTAGCAGGGGCTGGTGAAGCTTTCTTT. Translation gives CASSVAGAGEAFF.

V usage is TRBV21-1 and J usage is TRBJ2-7. TRBV21-1 is annotated as a pseudogene. The CDR3 runs to 16 residues. The CDR3: CASSKAQRRFSYEQYF. The CDR3 DNA follows: TGTGCCAGCAGCAAAGCGCAGAGAAGGTTTTCCTACGAGCAGTACTTC.

This clone was detected only once. The chain employs TRBV28 and TRBJ1-2; 7 nucleotides agree with TRBD1. The CDR3 extends over 17 amino acids. CDR1 is MDHEN, CDR2 SYDVKM, per germline. Trimming took 0 bases from V and 8 from J; bases not matched to a gene: 15. The CDR3 DNA is TGTGCCAGCAGTTTATGGGGTAACAGGGGAAGTCGTAGAGGCTACACCTTC. Translation: CASSLWGNRGSRRGYTF.

As regards this clone: The DNA is omitted, as the CDR3 cannot be located on it reliably, and the CDR3 follows TCRdb's listing. The V call is TRBV7-2, the J call TRBJ2-1; TRBD2 is taken as the D call from the table, unchecked against the DNA. The CDR3 sequence runs 19 residues, both termini included. Germline V CDR1 and CDR2: SGHTA, FQGNSA. CDR3: CASSPQRLALGSLDNEQFF.

V gene TRBV5-1 combines with J gene TRBJ1-5; D is unresolved. CDR1 and CDR2 from the germline V gene are SGHRS and YFSETQ. The CDR3 spans 13 residues. Trimming took off 0 bases at V and 1 base at J, with 2 bases between the two ends. The CDR3, as DNA: TGCGCCAGCAGCTTGGGCAGCAATCAGCCCCAGCATTTT. It specifies CASSLGSNQPQHF.

The chain links TRBV6-5 to TRBJ2-7; no clear D gene. The CDR3 is 14 amino acids. Germline V gene lookup returns CDR1 MNHEY and CDR2 SVGAGI. V was shortened by 5 bases and J by 6 bases, with 17 bases between the two germline ends. CDR3 nucleotide sequence: TGTGCCAGCAGTGCTGGGCAAGTAGTCCGCGAGCAGTACTTC. It specifies CASSAGQVVREQYF.

On this clone: Relative to the germline gene, one junction end is altered; a read error may explain this. This sequence joins TRBV30 and TRBJ1-2; D gene ambiguous. Germline V CDR1 and CDR2: GTSNPN, SVGIG (reference sequence). The CDR3 is made up of 12 amino acids. The CDR3 here is CAWSLPNNGYTF. CDR3 nucleotide sequence: TGTGCCTGGAGTCTCCCTAACAATGGCTACACCTTC. Looking up the rest from reference TRBV30 and TRBJ1-2 gives the full variable domain: SQTIHQWPATLVQPVGSPLSLECTVEGTSNPNLYWYRQAAGRGLQLLFYSVGIGQISSEVPQNLSASRPQDRQFILSSKKLLLSDSGFYLCAWSLPNNGYTFGSGTRLTVV.

The chain carries TRBV5-6 and TRBJ2-5; 8 positions match TRBD1. The tail of the sequence fits TRBJ2-7 better, so the J call may be wrong. CDR1 is SGHDT, CDR2 YYEEEE, per germline. The CDR3 covers 15 residues. CDR3 sequence (DNA): TGTGCCAGCAGCCCTGAGGACAGGGCATCCTACGAGCAGTACTTC. Translation gives CASSPEDRASYEQYF.

The chain uses TRBV21-1 and TRBJ2-7. TRBV21-1 is an annotated pseudogene. The CDR3 covers 16 residues. CDR3 DNA: TGTGCCAGCAGCCCAAGGACCAGGCCCCCCTCCTACGAGCAGTACTTC. Translation: CASSPRTRPPSYEQYF.

The rearrangement uses TRBV7-2 and TRBJ1-1; a weak D match, TRBD1 (5 bases). Germline lookup yields CDR1 SGHTA and CDR2 FQGNSA. V lost 5 bases, J lost 4 bases, and 20 bases lay in between. CDR3 size: 16 residues. DNA for the CDR3: TGTGCCAGCAGCCCATCGGCCCAGGGCTTGAGCACTGAAGCTTTCTTT. Translating it yields CASSPSAQGLSTEAFF. Full variable domain (rest looked up from reference TRBV7-2 and TRBJ1-1): GAGVSQSPSNKVTEKGKDVELRCDPISGHTALYWYRQSLGQGLEFLIYFQGNSAPDKSGLPSDRFSAERTGGSVSTLTIQRTQQEDSAVYLCASSPSAQGLSTEAFFGQGTRLTVV.

For this clone: The germline gene is not matched at one end of the junction; a read error may be the cause. The chain joins TRBV7-2 to TRBJ2-3, with TRBD2 identical over 12 bases. The CDR3 loop spans 18 amino acids. Germline V CDR1 and CDR2: SGHTA, FQGNSA. This CDR3 is CASTRRSSGGDGTDTQYF. The CDR3 coding sequence is TGTGCCAGCACTCGCCGGTCTAGCGGGGGGGACGGCACGGATACGCAGTATTTT.

This clone was detected a few times. This sequence joins TRBV11-2 and TRBJ1-1; possible D gene TRBD1, 6 bases. CDR3 length equals 16 residues. V lost 5 bases and J 1 base, leaving 17 bases between the germline ends. Germline assignment: CDR1 SGHAT and CDR2 FQNNGV. The CDR3 coding sequence is TGTGCCAGCAGCCCCAATGGGGGCGGGAAGAACACTGAAGCTTTCTTT. It codes for CASSPNGGGKNTEAFF.

The chain employs TRBV5-8 and TRBJ1-5; the D gene is possibly TRBD1 (6 bases). The CDR3 is 17 amino acids. With 4 bases removed from V and 0 bases from J, the gap between germline ends came to 17 bases. Germline lookup yields CDR1 SGHTS and CDR2 YDEGEE. The CDR3 reads CASSAALTGHSNQPQHF. The CDR3 region has the DNA TGTGCCAGCAGCGCAGCCCTCACAGGGCATAGCAATCAGCCCCAGCATTTT. The whole variable domain, remainder taken from reference TRBV5-8 and TRBJ1-5, is EAGVTQSPTHLIKTRGQQATLRCSPISGHTSVYWYQQALGLGLQFLLWYDEGEERNRGNFPPRFSGRQFPNYSSELNVNALELEDSALYLCASSAALTGHSNQPQHFGDGTRLSIL.

This chain connects TRBV7-2 to TRBJ2-1; 10 nucleotides align to TRBD2. The CDR3 runs to 14 residues. V trimming: 5 bases; J trimming: 14 bases; junction bases outside the gene matches: 12. From germline, CDR1 is SGHTA and CDR2 FQGNSA. For the CDR3, the DNA is TGTGCCAGCAGCGGACGAATTAGCGGGGGGCATAAGTTCTTC. Translating it yields CASSGRISGGHKFF.

This clone was found once. The chain recombines TRBV6-6 with TRBJ2-2; D is unclear. Per the germline V gene, CDR1 is MNHNY and CDR2 is SVGAGI (reference sequence). V was shortened by 8 bases and J by 6 bases, with 13 bases between the two germline ends. This CDR3 is 13 amino acids long. The CDR3 region is CASRGPPSGELFF. The CDR3 nucleotides read TGTGCCAGCCGAGGCCCACCGTCCGGGGAGCTGTTTTTT.

V gene TRBV9 combines with J gene TRBJ1-3, with 10 positions matching TRBD1. This CDR3 is 15 amino acids long. The germline V gene encodes CDR1 SGDLS and CDR2 YYNGEE. V shed 4 bases, J shed 3 bases, and the junction held 4 bases outside the gene matches. Written as DNA, the CDR3 is TGTGCCAGCAGCCCCGGGACAGGGGTTGGAAACACCATATATTTT. Amino acids: CASSPGTGVGNTIYF.

The genes are TRBV7-8 and TRBJ2-1; 8 nucleotides align to TRBD2. Germline CDR1 reads SGHVS; CDR2 reads FQNEAQ. The length of the CDR3 is 16 residues. V lost 3 bases and J lost 2; bases outside the gene matches: 6. CDR3 DNA sequence: TGTGCCAGCAGCTTGCCGGGACTAGAGACCTACAATGAGCAGTTCTTC. It is translated as CASSLPGLETYNEQFF.

The chain uses TRBV5-1 and TRBJ1-3; 11 bases fit TRBD1. Germline-derived CDR1 and CDR2 are SGHRS and YFSETQ. The CDR3 sequence is 16 residues long. Trimming cost V 6 bases and J 3 bases; bases outside gene matches: 8. CDR3 loop: CASTPGQGARGNTIYF. The DNA for the CDR3 is TGCGCCAGCACTCCCGGACAGGGGGCGCGTGGAAACACCATATATTTT.

In its sample, this clone was seen once. V is TRBV9 and J is TRBJ2-2, with 7 bases that match TRBD2. The CDR3 consists of 14 residues. Trimming took 6 bases from V and 6 from J; bases not matched to a gene: 8. Germline CDR1 reads SGDLS; CDR2 reads YYNGEE. The CDR3 region has the DNA TGTGCCAGCACGCTGGCGGGAGAGGCCGGGGAGCTGTTTTTT. It specifies CASTLAGEAGELFF.

This chain joins TRBV14 and TRBJ2-7; possibly TRBD1 or TRBD2 for D (5 bases each). CDR1 SGHDN and CDR2 FVKESK come from the germline V gene. This CDR3 contains 12 residues. V lost 4 bases, J lost 3 bases, and 7 bases lay in between. CDR3 sequence: CASSPGRYEQYF. The DNA of the CDR3 is TGTGCCAGCAGCCCGGGGCGCTACGAGCAGTACTTC.

CDR3 in DNA: TGTGCCAGCATCGGGACTGGGAGGGGGACCCAGTACTTC. This codes for CASIGTGRGTQYF. The rearrangement joins TRBV27 to TRBJ2-5, with 7 positions matching TRBD2. CDR1 MNHEY and CDR2 SMNVEV come from the germline V gene (reference sequence). The length of the CDR3 is 13 residues. The V gene end was trimmed by 7 bases and the J gene end by 7 bases; junction bases not matched to a gene: 9.